Listed below are T cell receptor beta chains from one sample, sequenced in a study of blood T cell repertoires in COVID-19. Profiled with immunoSEQ multiplex PCR; TCRdb holds only in-frame clones, not every one. The table includes roughly 350,000 clones, about 92% detected once. The sample taken for sequencing was PBMCs or T cells enriched from blood (not recorded which). These receptors all stem from a woman aged 25-40 years who had recovered from COVID-19. Both conserved end residues are part of each CDR3. The D gene is left open where the match is weak.

TRBV15	.	TRBJ2-3	TGTGCCACCAGTATTGTCTGGGACACATCCGACCCACGCCCCACAGATACGCAGTATTTT	CATSIVWDTSDPRPTDTQYF
TRBV27	TRBD2	TRBJ2-1	TGTGCCACCCACAGCGGGACTAGCGGGAGAGTTAGGAGCTCCTACAATGAGCAGTTCTTC	CATHSGTSGRVRSSYNEQFF
TRBV7-9	TRBD1	TRBJ1-1	TGTGCCAGCAGCCTCCCCGGGGACAGGGGGAACACTGAAGCTTTCTTT	CASSLPGDRGNTEAFF
TRBV28	TRBD2	TRBJ2-5	TGTGCCAGCCGGAGCGGGGGGCGGGAGACCCAGTACTTC	CASRSGGRETQYF
TRBV10-3	TRBD2	TRBJ2-7	TGTGCCATCAGGGAGGGACTAGCGGGATACGAGCAGTACTTC	CAIREGLAGYEQYF
TRBV7-3	TRBD1	TRBJ1-1	TGTGCCAGCAGCGCAGACAGGGGACGCGGGGACACTGAAGCTTTCTTT	CASSADRGRGDTEAFF
TRBV5-4	.	TRBJ2-7	TGTGCCAGCAGCCCGCAAGGGGGAGTCTCTGGCGAGCAGTACTTC	CASSPQGGVSGEQYF
TRBV27	TRBD2	TRBJ2-5	TGTGCCAGCAGTAGGGAGGGGCAGCAAGAGACCCAGTACTTC	CASSREGQQETQYF
TRBV19	TRBD1	TRBJ1-5	TGTGCCAGTAGTATTACCGGGACAGGGATTAAACAGCCCCAGCATTTT	CASSITGTGIKQPQHF
TRBV28	TRBD1	TRBJ1-2	TGTGCCAGCAGTCCATCGGACAGGGCCTATGGCTACACCTTC	CASSPSDRAYGYTF
TRBV11-2	.	TRBJ2-5	TGTGCCAGCAGCTTCGATCGCCAAGGCAGGGGGACCCAGTACTTC	CASSFDRQGRGTQYF
TRBV5-4	TRBD2	TRBJ2-7	TGTGCCAGCAGCCAGACCCCGACAGCGGGAAATTACGAGCAGTACTTC	CASSQTPTAGNYEQYF
TRBV9	TRBD1	TRBJ2-5	TGTGCCAGCAGCGTCGACAGGGCTACGGAGACCCAGTACTTC	CASSVDRATETQYF
TRBV5-1	TRBD2	TRBJ2-1	TGCGCCAGCAGCTTGGGAGATAGCGGGAGCGGCTATGAGCAGTTCTTC	CASSLGDSGSGYEQFF
TRBV7-2	TRBD1	TRBJ1-2	TGTGCCAGCAGAGACAGGGTAGGGTATGGCTACACCTTC	CASRDRVGYGYTF
TRBV18	.	TRBJ2-5	TGTGCCAGCTCACCAAGACAGTTTGAGACCCAGTACTTC	CASSPRQFETQYF